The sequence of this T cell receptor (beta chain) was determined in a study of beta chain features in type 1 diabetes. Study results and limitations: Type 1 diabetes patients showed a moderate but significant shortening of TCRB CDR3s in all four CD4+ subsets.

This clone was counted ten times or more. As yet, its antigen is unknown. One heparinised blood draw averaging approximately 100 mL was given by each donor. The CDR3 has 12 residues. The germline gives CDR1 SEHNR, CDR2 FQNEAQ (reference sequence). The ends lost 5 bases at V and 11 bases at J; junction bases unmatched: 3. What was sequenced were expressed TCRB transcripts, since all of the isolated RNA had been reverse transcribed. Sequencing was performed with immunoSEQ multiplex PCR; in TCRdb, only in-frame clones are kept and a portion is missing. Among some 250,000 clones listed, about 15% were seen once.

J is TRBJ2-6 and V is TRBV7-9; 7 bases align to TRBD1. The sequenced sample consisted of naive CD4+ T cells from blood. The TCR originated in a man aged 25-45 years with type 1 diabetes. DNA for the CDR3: TGTGCCAGCAGCGTCGGGACAGACGTCCTGACTTTC. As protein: CASSVGTDVLTF.